This T cell receptor (beta chain) was identified in a study of lymphopenia after photon versus proton radiotherapy. Study results and caveats: Post-nadir diversity loss with photons came from oligoclonal expansion, particularly CD8+ Temra cells. Relative stability marked proton patients; photon patients lost diversity and naive cells. Survival link was tested only in deceased patients; proton benefit remains a possibility.

In regard to this clone: Its antigen is unknown.

Profiled with immunoSEQ multiplex PCR; TCRdb holds only in-frame clones, not every one. The sample has around 30,000 clones, approximately 87% seen once. The clonotype was recovered from a woman aged 55-70 years with cholangiocarcinoma. Some clones in this sample may be carry-over from other donors' samples. This specimen consisted of peripheral blood, obtained from a patient treated with proton-based radiotherapy.

CDR3 protein: CASRASSTDTQYF. CDR3 bases: TGTGCCAGCAGGGCATCTAGCACAGATACGCAGTATTTT. The chain employs TRBV27 and TRBJ2-3; D unclear. The germline V gene encodes CDR1 MNHEY and CDR2 SMNVEV (reference sequence). V lost 6 bases and J 0 bases, leaving 7 bases between the germline ends. The CDR3 is 13 residues long.